These T cell receptor beta chains were read from a single sample in a study of T-cell reconstitution after alpha-beta-depleted transplantation in children. TCRdb re-called the PCR reads through MiXCR, storing one row per CDR3 protein. The sample holds some 310,000 distinct CDR3 sequences; about a quarter are singletons and the top ten take 10% to 11%. The sample consisted of PBMCs, mostly from graft donor cells, taken 180 days after TCRalphabeta/CD19-depleted stem cell transplant. These receptors were collected from a male patient younger than 18 who had a stem cell transplant for acute lymphoblastic leukemia, so the T cells may come from the graft donor. Each CDR3 is given with its conserved first and last residue.

j_gene: TRBJ2-7; v_gene: TRBV29-1; CDR3aa: CSGGTGPAYEQYF
j_gene: TRBJ2-7; v_gene: TRBV20-1; CDR3aa: CSATEREATQYEQYF
j_gene: TRBJ2-7; v_gene: TRBV5-1; CDR3aa: CASSLAGAPAYEQYF
j_gene: TRBJ2-7; v_gene: TRBV7-3; CDR3aa: CASSLSRDLAYEQYF
j_gene: TRBJ1-2; v_gene: TRBV2; CDR3aa: CASSDWTGIDGYTF
j_gene: TRBJ2-1; v_gene: TRBV6-2/TRBV6-3; CDR3aa: CASSHRGGGSGTYNEQFF
j_gene: TRBJ2-5; v_gene: TRBV28; CDR3aa: CASSLTGNQETQYF
j_gene: TRBJ2-2; v_gene: TRBV6-5; CDR3aa: CASTSPNTGELFF
j_gene: TRBJ2-1; v_gene: TRBV27; CDR3aa: CASSPRGRYNEQFF
j_gene: TRBJ2-5; v_gene: TRBV24-1; CDR3aa: CATSAPTGPEETQYF
j_gene: TRBJ2-5; v_gene: TRBV5-1; CDR3aa: CASSLLAGVPQETQYF
j_gene: TRBJ2-3; v_gene: TRBV7-9; CDR3aa: CASSLSSQLYTQYF
j_gene: TRBJ2-7; v_gene: TRBV7-3; CDR3aa: CASSLMDRATGYEQYF
j_gene: TRBJ1-4; v_gene: TRBV7-6; CDR3aa: CASSQGIRGPRTNEKLFF
j_gene: TRBJ2-7; v_gene: TRBV10-3; CDR3aa: CAISEGWPTSYEQYF
j_gene: TRBJ2-7; v_gene: TRBV7-2; CDR3aa: CASSLSRGPLLSYEQYF
j_gene: TRBJ1-4; v_gene: TRBV7-9; CDR3aa: CASSPGTGATNEKLFF
j_gene: TRBJ2-1; v_gene: TRBV29-1; CDR3aa: CSVFLAASYNEQFF
j_gene: TRBJ2-7; v_gene: TRBV3-1; CDR3aa: CASSQDRNEQYF
j_gene: TRBJ2-5; v_gene: TRBV7-6; CDR3aa: CASSPRWGETQYF
j_gene: TRBJ1-1; v_gene: TRBV20-1; CDR3aa: CSARRGGTNTEAFF
j_gene: TRBJ2-6; v_gene: TRBV7-9; CDR3aa: CASRLAGAGANVLTF
j_gene: TRBJ1-1; v_gene: TRBV20-1; CDR3aa: CSARVQAEGTEAFF
j_gene: TRBJ2-7; v_gene: TRBV4-1; CDR3aa: CASSQETSGGTHEQYF
j_gene: TRBJ2-7; v_gene: TRBV6-1; CDR3aa: CATHRGINPHEQYF
j_gene: TRBJ2-1; v_gene: TRBV4-1; CDR3aa: CASSQEYDEQFF
j_gene: TRBJ1-4; v_gene: TRBV3-1; CDR3aa: CASSHVYEKLFF
j_gene: TRBJ2-7; v_gene: TRBV28; CDR3aa: CASDGTGAYEQYF
j_gene: TRBJ1-4; v_gene: TRBV3-1; CDR3aa: CASSQDMGGYEKLFF
j_gene: TRBJ2-1; v_gene: TRBV27; CDR3aa: CASKMRHSSYNEQFF
j_gene: TRBJ2-7; v_gene: TRBV20-1; CDR3aa: CSARGRDYEQYF
j_gene: TRBJ2-3; v_gene: TRBV21-1; CDR3aa: CASRGLTGNTQYF
j_gene: TRBJ2-3; v_gene: TRBV15; CDR3aa: CATSRGGGVPTGGDTQYF
j_gene: TRBJ1-6; v_gene: TRBV27; CDR3aa: CASSPQPSSYNSPLHF
j_gene: TRBJ2-1; v_gene: TRBV20-1; CDR3aa: CSARTSGMNNEQFF
j_gene: TRBJ1-1; v_gene: TRBV9; CDR3aa: CASSPRQDWNTEAFF
j_gene: TRBJ2-1; v_gene: TRBV7-9; CDR3aa: CASSLLVLNEQFF
j_gene: TRBJ1-5; v_gene: TRBV6-1; CDR3aa: CASTTGGAYRNQPQHF
j_gene: TRBJ2-1; v_gene: TRBV7-6; CDR3aa: CASSLRSAGGGYNEQFF
j_gene: TRBJ2-3; v_gene: TRBV12-3/TRBV12-4; CDR3aa: CASTTDTQYF
j_gene: TRBJ2-3; v_gene: TRBV14; CDR3aa: CASSQFAGEIPDTQYF
j_gene: TRBJ1-1; v_gene: TRBV7-2; CDR3aa: CASSRRGQVVTEAFF
j_gene: TRBJ2-7; v_gene: TRBV27; CDR3aa: CASSHRGPLYEQYF